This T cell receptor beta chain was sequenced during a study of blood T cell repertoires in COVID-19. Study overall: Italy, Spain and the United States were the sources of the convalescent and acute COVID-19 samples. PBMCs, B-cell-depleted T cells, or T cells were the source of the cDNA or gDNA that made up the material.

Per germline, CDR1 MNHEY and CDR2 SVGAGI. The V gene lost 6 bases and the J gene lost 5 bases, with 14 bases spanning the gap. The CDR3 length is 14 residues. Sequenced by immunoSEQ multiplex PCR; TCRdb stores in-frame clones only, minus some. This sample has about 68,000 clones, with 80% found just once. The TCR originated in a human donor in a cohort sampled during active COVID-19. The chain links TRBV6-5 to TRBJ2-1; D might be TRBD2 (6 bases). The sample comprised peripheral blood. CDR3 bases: TGTGCCAGCAGGGGTGTGACGGGGGACAATGAGCAGTTCTTC. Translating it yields CASRGVTGDNEQFF.